One and the same sample provided the 5 T cell receptor beta chains below, sequenced in a study of Tregs in tolerant kidney transplant recipients. Recipients received nonmyeloablative bone marrow transplants from related graft donors, with transient mixed chimerism. Profiled with immunoSEQ multiplex PCR; TCRdb holds only in-frame clones, not every one. The sample carries around 86,000 clones, around nine tenths recorded once. Sequenced here: CD4+ T cells from blood (PBMCs), sampled 24 months after the transplant. The source of these receptors is a human patient who received a combined kidney and bone marrow transplant. Some T cells here may be from the graft donor.

The chain joins TRBV10-3 to TRBJ2-7; 7 bases align to TRBD2. The V gene end was trimmed by 8 bases and the J gene end by 2 bases; junction bases not matched to a gene: 3. There are 12 residues in the CDR3. Germline V lookup: CDR1 ENHRY, CDR2 SYGVKD. The CDR3 region has the DNA TGTGCCATCGGGGGAGGGACCTACGAGCAGTACTTC. Translated: CAIGGGTYEQYF.

The rearrangement links TRBV7-3 to TRBJ2-7; no reliable D call. CDR1 is SGHTA and CDR2 is FQGTGA in the germline V gene. V dropped 2 bases and J dropped 2 bases, with 10 bases sitting between them. The CDR3 extends over 14 amino acids. The CDR3 sequence is CASSLFLGPYEQYF. CDR3 nucleotide sequence: TGTGCCAGCAGCTTATTTCTTGGCCCCTACGAGCAGTACTTC.

This sequence joins TRBV4-3 and TRBJ1-4; D is undetermined. Trimming removed 1 base at V and 8 bases at J, with 14 bases between. The CDR3 length is 15 residues. Germline values: CDR1 LGHNA, CDR2 YSLEER. The CDR3 loop reads CASSQGLWEEEKLFF. CDR3 sequence (DNA): TGCGCCAGCAGCCAAGGCCTGTGGGAGGAAGAAAAACTGTTTTTT.

V is TRBV7-2 and J is TRBJ2-1; D is undetermined. The CDR3 is 12 residues long. Deletions cut 2 bases from V and 15 bases from J, with 14 bases between. Germline V lookup: CDR1 SGHTA, CDR2 FQGNSA. The CDR3 nucleotides are TGTGCCAGCAGCTTAAGCCAATCCCGTACGTTCTTC. This gives the protein CASSLSQSRTFF.

V is TRBV19 and J is TRBJ1-1; unclear D gene. The V gene lost 3 bases and the J gene lost 1 base, with 6 bases spanning the gap. The CDR3 has 13 amino acids. Germline assignment: CDR1 LNHDA and CDR2 SQIVND (reference sequence). The CDR3 reads CASSIPQNTEAFF. Here the CDR3 DNA reads TGTGCCAGTAGTATTCCCCAGAACACTGAAGCTTTCTTT.